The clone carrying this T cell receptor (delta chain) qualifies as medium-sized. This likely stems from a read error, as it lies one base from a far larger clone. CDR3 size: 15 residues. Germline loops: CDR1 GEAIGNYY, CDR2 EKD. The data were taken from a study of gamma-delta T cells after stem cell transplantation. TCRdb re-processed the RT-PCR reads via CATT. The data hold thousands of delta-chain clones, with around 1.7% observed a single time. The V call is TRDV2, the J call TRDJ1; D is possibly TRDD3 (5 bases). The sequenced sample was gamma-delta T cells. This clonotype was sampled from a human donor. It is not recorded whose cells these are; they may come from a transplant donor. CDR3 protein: CACDTVGTYTDKLTF. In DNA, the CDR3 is TGTGCCTGTGACACAGTGGGGACGTACACCGATAAACTCACCTTT.